This TCR beta chain was profiled in a study of T cells expressing NK-cell markers. Study-level background: Beta-chain profiling covered CD3+CD56+NKG2C+, CD3+CD56+NKG2C- and CD3+CD56-NKG2C+ sorted subsets. Seven donors tested HCMV-seropositive and one tested seronegative among the eight sequenced. Study outcomes and limitations: The share of CD8+ T cells held by dominant NKG2C+ clonotypes was roughly 1.0-8% in several donors.

This CDR3 region has 15 residues. The germline V gene encodes CDR1 MNHEY and CDR2 SVGEGT. As regards this clonotype: Its antigen is not known.

It was by 5'RACE template switching with UMIs that TCR beta cDNA was made. From its re-call of the 5' RACE reads, TCRdb lists each CDR3 protein once, without DNA. Across 400,000 to 500,000 distinct CDR3 sequences, the top ten clones capture 6% to 9.5% of the sample. The sequencing sample was made of blood T cells: a sorted CD56 or NKG2C T cell subset, CD4+ or CD8+ T cells, or bulk PBMC T cells (not recorded which). The chain is built from TRBV6-2 or TRBV6-3 and TRBJ2-5; with no DNA, the TCRdb D assignment of TRBD1 cannot be verified. The receptor was derived from a woman between 18 and 69 years old in good health. CDR3 region: CASELPFGQGETQYF.